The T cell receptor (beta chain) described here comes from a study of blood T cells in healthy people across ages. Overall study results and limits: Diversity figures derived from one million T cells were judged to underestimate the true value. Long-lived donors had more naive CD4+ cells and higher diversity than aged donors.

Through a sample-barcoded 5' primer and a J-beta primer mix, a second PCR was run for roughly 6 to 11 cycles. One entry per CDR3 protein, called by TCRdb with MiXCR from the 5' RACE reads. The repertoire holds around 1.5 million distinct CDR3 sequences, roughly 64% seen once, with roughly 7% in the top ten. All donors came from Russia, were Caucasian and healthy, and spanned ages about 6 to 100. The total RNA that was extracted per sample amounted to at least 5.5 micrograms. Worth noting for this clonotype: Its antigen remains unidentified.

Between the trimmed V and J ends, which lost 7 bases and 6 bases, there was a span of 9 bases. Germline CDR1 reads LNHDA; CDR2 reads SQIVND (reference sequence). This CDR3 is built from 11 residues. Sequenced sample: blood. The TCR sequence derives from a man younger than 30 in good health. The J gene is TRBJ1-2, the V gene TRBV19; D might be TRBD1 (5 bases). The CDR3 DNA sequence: TGTGCCAGTACCCTGGGACATGGCTACACCTTC. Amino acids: CASTLGHGYTF.